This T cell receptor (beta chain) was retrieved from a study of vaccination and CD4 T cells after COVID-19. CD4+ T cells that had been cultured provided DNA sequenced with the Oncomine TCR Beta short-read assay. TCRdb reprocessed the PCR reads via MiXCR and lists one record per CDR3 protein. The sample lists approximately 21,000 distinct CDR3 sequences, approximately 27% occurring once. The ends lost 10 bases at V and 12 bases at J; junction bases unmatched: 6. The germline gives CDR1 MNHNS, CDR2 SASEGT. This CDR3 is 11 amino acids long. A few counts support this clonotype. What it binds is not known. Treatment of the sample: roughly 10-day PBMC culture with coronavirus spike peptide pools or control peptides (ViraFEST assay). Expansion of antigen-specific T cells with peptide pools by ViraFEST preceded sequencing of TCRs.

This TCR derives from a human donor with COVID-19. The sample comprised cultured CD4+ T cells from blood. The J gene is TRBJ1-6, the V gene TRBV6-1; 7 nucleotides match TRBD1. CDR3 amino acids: CATGTARPLHF. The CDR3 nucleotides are TGTGCCACCGGGACAGCCCGACCCCTCCACTTT.